This TCR beta chain derives from a study of T cell responses to AZD1222 COVID-19 vaccine. The table came from immunoSEQ multiplex PCR; TCRdb's copy has only in-frame clones and leaves some out. The sample has 100,000 to 150,000 clones; about 88% are singletons. Per germline, CDR1 SGHDT and CDR2 YYEEEE. V lost 1 base, J lost 3 bases, and 4 bases stayed unmatched. CDR3 length: 14 amino acids. This clone was detected only once. What it binds is unknown. General study points: Close to half of all spike-specific TCRs reportedly target regions of the variants that are unmutated. Repertoires were sampled only after the peak T cell response. Donors, mostly white British, included more females; clonal diversity was possibly underestimated.

The clonotype was recovered from an adult who received the AZD1222 COVID-19 vaccine. This chain uses TRBV5-6 with TRBJ2-7; TRBD1 aligns across 7 bases. The material was peripheral blood, obtained 28 days after the second AZD1222 dose. This chain's CDR3 is CASSLSGQYYEQYF. The CDR3 region has the DNA TGTGCCAGCAGCTTGTCGGGACAGTACTACGAGCAGTACTTC.